This is a list of T cell receptor beta chains from one sample in a study of T cells in Graves' hyperthyroidism and ophthalmopathy. Via MiXCR, TCRdb re-called the multiplex PCR reads, giving one row per CDR3 protein. The sample lists some 510,000 distinct CDR3 sequences, roughly 20% occurring once. Sequencing was performed on blood. These receptors were collected from a man aged 18 to 30 with Graves' hyperthyroidism. The CDR3 runs from the conserved cysteine through the conserved F or W. D genes are given only for firm matches. Some rows have no size entry. The others give once, few or many, or a class for an expanded clone.

v_call	d_call	clone_size	j_call	cdr3_length	cdr3_nt	cdr3_aa
TRBV7-6	-	-	TRBJ2-7	15	TGTGCCAGCAGCTCCAAGGAGGACCTCTCCTACGAGCAGTACTTC	CASSSKEDLSYEQYF
TRBV18	TRBD1	many	TRBJ2-7	15	TGTGCCAGCTCACCGCTCCGGGACAGGGACTACGAGCAGTACTTC	CASSPLRDRDYEQYF
TRBV3-1	-	once	TRBJ2-7	11	TGTGCCACGGGCAGGGTGTACGAGCAGTACTTC	CATGRVYEQYF
TRBV30	TRBD2	many	TRBJ2-7	14	TGTGCCTGGAGTGTACCCCCGGGAGGGTACGAGCAGTACTTC	CAWSVPPGGYEQYF
TRBV6-2/TRBV6-3	-	few	TRBJ2-7	15	TGTGCCAGCAGTTACTCTTCAGAGGGTATCTACGAGCAGTACTTC	CASSYSSEGIYEQYF
TRBV6-5	-	many	TRBJ1-1	15	TGTGCCAGCAGTTGGGCGGGGGTAGGGGGTACTGAAGCTTTCTTT	CASSWAGVGGTEAFF
TRBV11-1	-	many	TRBJ2-2	12	TGTGCCAGCAGTTTGGGGTTCCGGGAGCTGTTTTTT	CASSLGFRELFF
TRBV2	-	many	TRBJ1-1	13	TGTGCCAGCAGGGTGGGGCAGAGCACTGAAGCTTTCTTT	CASRVGQSTEAFF
TRBV6-8	TRBD1	many	TRBJ1-2	14	TGTGCCAGCCCAGAGGCAGGGGGGCGCTATGGCTACACCTTC	CASPEAGGRYGYTF
TRBV7-8	-	many	TRBJ2-4	13	TGTGCCAGCAGCCCCGGGCCGACGGACATTCAGTACTTC	CASSPGPTDIQYF
TRBV7-9	-	few	TRBJ1-1	15	TGTGCCAGCAGCTCTGGTGGGGTGGGAACGACTGAAGCTTTCTTT	CASSSGGVGTTEAFF
TRBV6-5	-	-	TRBJ1-1	14	TGTGCCAGCAGTTACCCGTGGGAGAACACTGAAGCTTTCTTT	CASSYPWENTEAFF
TRBV2	-	-	TRBJ2-5	14	TGTGCCAGCAGTGGTAGGGGTGCCCGGGAGACCCAGTACTTC	CASSGRGARETQYF
TRBV6-1	TRBD2	many	TRBJ2-7	14	TGTGCCAGCAGGCCCGGGGGGACTCCCCACGAGCAGTACTTC	CASRPGGTPHEQYF
TRBV6-1	TRBD2	-	TRBJ2-3	15	TGTGCCAGCAGTGAATCCGCGGGGGGACGAGATACGCAGTATTTT	CASSESAGGRDTQYF
TRBV20-1	-	-	TRBJ2-5	11	TGCAGCCGGGGAGCCGGGGAGACCCAGTACTTC	CSRGAGETQYF
TRBV6-1	-	many	TRBJ1-1	12	TGTGCCAGCAGAAAAGGGAGGACTGAAGCTTTCTTT	CASRKGRTEAFF
TRBV12-3/TRBV12-4	TRBD1	many	TRBJ1-5	13	TGTGCCAGCAGTTTTCGCGGACAGGAGCCCCAGCATTTT	CASSFRGQEPQHF
TRBV7-2	-	-	TRBJ1-3	14	TGTGCCAGCAGCTTTGAGGAGGCTGGAAACACCATATATTTT	CASSFEEAGNTIYF
TRBV11-3	TRBD1	-	TRBJ1-1	14	TGTGCCAGCAGCCTTCGACAGGGGCCCTATGAAGCTTTCTTT	CASSLRQGPYEAFF
TRBV4-1	TRBD2	many	TRBJ2-7	15	TGCGCCAGCAGACTAGGTCTAGCGGAGTCCTACGAGCAGTACTTC	CASRLGLAESYEQYF
TRBV11-1	-	many	TRBJ2-7	16	TGTGCCAGCAGCTTTCCGGAACGACAGTCGCGCTACGAGCAGTACTTC	CASSFPERQSRYEQYF
TRBV28	TRBD1	-	TRBJ2-5	15	TGTGCCAGCATTGCAGGGACAGGGTTTGGGGAGACCCAGTACTTC	CASIAGTGFGETQYF
TRBV12-3/TRBV12-4	-	many	TRBJ1-1	14	TGTGCCAGCACCCTTGACAGGAGGAACACTGAAGCTTTCTTT	CASTLDRRNTEAFF
TRBV6-2/TRBV6-3	-	many	TRBJ1-1	14	TGTGCCAGCAGACGGGACGGACTGAACACTGAAGCTTTCTTT	CASRRDGLNTEAFF
TRBV7-9	TRBD1	few	TRBJ2-5	14	TGTGCCAGCAGCTCGGGACAGGGGGACGAGACCCAGTACTTC	CASSSGQGDETQYF
TRBV27	TRBD1	many	TRBJ1-3	20	TGTGCCAGCAGTTCCAATCTCTCCGGGACAGGGTCCCCCTCTGGAAACACCATATATTTT	CASSSNLSGTGSPSGNTIYF
TRBV4-1	TRBD2	few	TRBJ2-2	16	TGCGCCAGCAGCGGGGTTAGCGGGGTCGACACCGGGGAGCTGTTTTTT	CASSGVSGVDTGELFF
TRBV6-5	-	many	TRBJ2-2	16	TGTGCCAGCAGTTACCTCCCGATGGCGAACACCGGGGAGCTGTTTTTT	CASSYLPMANTGELFF
TRBV15	TRBD1	many	TRBJ1-2	14	TGTGCCACCAGCACCCGGACAGGGCGCTATGGCTACACCTTC	CATSTRTGRYGYTF
TRBV10-3	TRBD2	-	TRBJ2-5	14	TGTGCCATAGGGACTAGCGGGGACATCGAGACCCAGTACTTC	CAIGTSGDIETQYF
TRBV6-2/TRBV6-3	TRBD2	-	TRBJ2-5	15	TGTGCCAGCAGTTACTCGGCGGGAGGAGGAGAGACCCAGTACTTC	CASSYSAGGGETQYF
TRBV4-1	-	-	TRBJ2-2	16	TGCGCCAGCAGTCGGGTTTGGGTTGCGAACACCGGGGAGCTGTTTTTT	CASSRVWVANTGELFF
TRBV12-3/TRBV12-4	TRBD2	-	TRBJ2-2	17	TGTGCCAGCAGACTTCTAGCGGGGGGACTCAACTCCGGGGATCTGTTTTTT	CASRLLAGGLNSGDLFF
TRBV15	-	many	TRBJ2-7	16	TGTGCCACCAGCAGAGGGAGGGGACCCTACGGGGACGAGCAGTACTTC	CATSRGRGPYGDEQYF
TRBV13	-	-	TRBJ1-6	15	TGTGCCAGCAGCTTACAGAGCTCCTATAATTCACCCCTCCACTTT	CASSLQSSYNSPLHF
TRBV7-8	-	many	TRBJ1-1	16	TGTGCCAGCAGCTTAGTAGGCGCCGAGATAGGCACTGAAGCTTTCTTT	CASSLVGAEIGTEAFF
TRBV7-9	-	many	TRBJ2-7	15	TGTGCCAGCAGCTTAGGGGGTCGAGGGTCCTACGAGCAGTACTTC	CASSLGGRGSYEQYF
TRBV28	-	few	TRBJ1-5	15	TGTGCCAGCAGTCACCTAGGGACTTACGATCAGCCCCAGCATTTT	CASSHLGTYDQPQHF
TRBV4-1	-	many	TRBJ1-2	15	TGCGCCAGCAGCTCCACCCCCGGGAACGACTATGGCTACACCTTC	CASSSTPGNDYGYTF
TRBV28	-	few	TRBJ1-2	14	TGTGCCAGCAGTCGCAATAACGGGGGGACCGGCTACACCTTC	CASSRNNGGTGYTF
TRBV5-1	-	many	TRBJ1-2	14	TGCGCCAGCAGCGCGGACGCAGCCCCCTATGGCTACACCTTC	CASSADAAPYGYTF
TRBV29-1	TRBD1	many	TRBJ1-2	13	TGCAGCGTTGAAGGAGGACAGGGGGATGACTACACCTTC	CSVEGGQGDDYTF
TRBV12-3/TRBV12-4	-	-	TRBJ2-5	13	TGTGCCAGCAGTTTAAAGGGGGTAGAGACCCAGTACTTC	CASSLKGVETQYF
TRBV27	-	many	TRBJ1-1	15	TGTGCCAGCAGTCCAACTGGAGGGGGGGGCACTGAAGCTTTCTTT	CASSPTGGGGTEAFF
TRBV15	-	many	TRBJ1-1	12	TGTGCCACAGTCTCAGCTAACACTGAAGCTTTCTTT	CATVSANTEAFF
TRBV12-5	-	many	TRBJ1-5	17	TGTGCTAGTGGTTTGCTCCCCTCCCGGGAACTCGATCAGCCCCAGCATTTT	CASGLLPSRELDQPQHF
TRBV24-1	-	many	TRBJ1-1	13	TGTGCCACCAGTGATGTGAGTAGGACTGAAGCTTTCTTT	CATSDVSRTEAFF
TRBV5-1	-	many	TRBJ1-1	15	TGCGCCAGCAGCTTAGCGTCAGGGGTAAACACTGAAGCTTTCTTT	CASSLASGVNTEAFF
TRBV19	-	many	TRBJ1-1	16	TGTGCCAGTAGTATAATTCCCCGCGGCATGAACACTGAAGCTTTCTTT	CASSIIPRGMNTEAFF
TRBV6-2/TRBV6-3	TRBD1	-	TRBJ1-2	14	TGTGCCAGCAGTTACCTGGGACAGGGACGTGGCTACACCTTC	CASSYLGQGRGYTF
TRBV12-3/TRBV12-4	-	many	TRBJ2-7	16	TGTGCCAGCAGTTTAGTGATAGGCAGGGCAGACGGCGAGCAGTACTTC	CASSLVIGRADGEQYF
TRBV11-2	TRBD2	many	TRBJ2-7	16	TGTGCCAGCAGTCCTCTGGGGGGGGACCTTTCCTACGAGCAGTACTTC	CASSPLGGDLSYEQYF
TRBV20-1	-	-	TRBJ1-5	13	TGCAGTGCTAGAGAGTATAGCAATCAGCCCCAGCATTTT	CSAREYSNQPQHF
TRBV7-9	TRBD1	-	TRBJ1-1	14	TGTGCCAGCAGCCCAACAGGGGAGAGTATTGAAGCTTTCTTT	CASSPTGESIEAFF
TRBV19	-	many	TRBJ1-2	13	TGTGCCAGTAGTGTGACGGGGCAGTATGGCTACACCTTC	CASSVTGQYGYTF
TRBV12-3/TRBV12-4	TRBD1	many	TRBJ2-7	14	TGTGCCGGCAGTTTAGGGGGACAGGGCTACGAGCAGTACTTC	CAGSLGGQGYEQYF
TRBV10-3	-	many	TRBJ1-1	14	TGTGCCATCAGTGGAGGGGGTACAATCACTGAAGCTTTCTTT	CAISGGGTITEAFF
TRBV25-1	-	many	TRBJ1-1	17	TGTGCCAGCAGCGCAACTCCGGGACAAGGCCCGAACACTGAAGCTTTCTTT	CASSATPGQGPNTEAFF
TRBV5-1	TRBD1	many	TRBJ1-1	15	TGCGCCAGCAGCAGGACAGGCCCTCCGAACACTGAAGCTTTCTTT	CASSRTGPPNTEAFF